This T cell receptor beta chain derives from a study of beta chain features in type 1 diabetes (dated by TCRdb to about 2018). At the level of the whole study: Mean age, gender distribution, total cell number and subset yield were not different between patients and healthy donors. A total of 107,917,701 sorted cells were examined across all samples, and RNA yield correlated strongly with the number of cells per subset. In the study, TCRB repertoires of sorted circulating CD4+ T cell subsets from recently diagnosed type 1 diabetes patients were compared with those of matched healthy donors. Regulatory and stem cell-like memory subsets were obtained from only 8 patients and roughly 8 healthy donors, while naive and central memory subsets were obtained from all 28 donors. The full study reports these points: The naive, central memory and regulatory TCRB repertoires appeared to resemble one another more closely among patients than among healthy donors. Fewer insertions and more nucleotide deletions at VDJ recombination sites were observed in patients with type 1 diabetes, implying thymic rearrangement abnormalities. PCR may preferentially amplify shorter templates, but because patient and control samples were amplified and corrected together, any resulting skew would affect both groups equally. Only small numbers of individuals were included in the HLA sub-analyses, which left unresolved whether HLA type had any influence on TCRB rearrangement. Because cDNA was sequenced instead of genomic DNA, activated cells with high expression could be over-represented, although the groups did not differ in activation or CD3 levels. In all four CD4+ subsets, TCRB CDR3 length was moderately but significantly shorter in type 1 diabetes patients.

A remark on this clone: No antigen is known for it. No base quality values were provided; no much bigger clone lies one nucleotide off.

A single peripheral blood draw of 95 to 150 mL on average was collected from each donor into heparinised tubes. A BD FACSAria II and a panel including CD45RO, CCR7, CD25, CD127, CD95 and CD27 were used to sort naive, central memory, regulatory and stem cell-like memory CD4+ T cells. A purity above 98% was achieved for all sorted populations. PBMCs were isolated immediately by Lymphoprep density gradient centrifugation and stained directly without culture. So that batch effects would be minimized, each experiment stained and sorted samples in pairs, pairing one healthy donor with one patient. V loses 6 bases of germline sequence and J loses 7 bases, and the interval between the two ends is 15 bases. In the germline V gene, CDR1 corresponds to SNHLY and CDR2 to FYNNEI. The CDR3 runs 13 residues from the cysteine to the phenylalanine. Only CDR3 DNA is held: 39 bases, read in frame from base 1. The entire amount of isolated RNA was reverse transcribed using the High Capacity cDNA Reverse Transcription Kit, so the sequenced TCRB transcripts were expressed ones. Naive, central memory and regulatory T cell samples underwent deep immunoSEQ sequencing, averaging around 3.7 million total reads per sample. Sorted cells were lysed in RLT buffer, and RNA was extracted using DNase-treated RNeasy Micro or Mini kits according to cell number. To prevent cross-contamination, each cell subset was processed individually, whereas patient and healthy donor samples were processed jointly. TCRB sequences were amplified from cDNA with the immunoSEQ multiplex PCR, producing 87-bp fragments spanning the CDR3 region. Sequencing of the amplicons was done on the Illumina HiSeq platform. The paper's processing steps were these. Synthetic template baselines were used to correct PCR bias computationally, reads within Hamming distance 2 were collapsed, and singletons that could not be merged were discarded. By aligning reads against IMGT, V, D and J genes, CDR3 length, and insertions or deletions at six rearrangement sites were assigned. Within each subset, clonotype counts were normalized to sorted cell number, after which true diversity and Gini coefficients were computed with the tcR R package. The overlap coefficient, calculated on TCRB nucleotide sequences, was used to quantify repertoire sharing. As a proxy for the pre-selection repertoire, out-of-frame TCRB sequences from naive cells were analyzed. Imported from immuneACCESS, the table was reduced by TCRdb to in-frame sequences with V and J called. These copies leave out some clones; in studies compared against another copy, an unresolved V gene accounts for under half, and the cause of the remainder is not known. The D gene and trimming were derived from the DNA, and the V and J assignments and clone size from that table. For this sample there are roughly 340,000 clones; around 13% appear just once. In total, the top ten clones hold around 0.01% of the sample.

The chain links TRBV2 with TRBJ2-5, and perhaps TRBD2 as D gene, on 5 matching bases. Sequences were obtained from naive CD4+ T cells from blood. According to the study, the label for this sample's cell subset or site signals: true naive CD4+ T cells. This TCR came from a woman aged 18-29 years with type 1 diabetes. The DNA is TGTGCCAGCAGAACAGAGAGCGGCGGGACCCAGTACTTC. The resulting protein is CASRTESGGTQYF.